This T cell receptor (beta chain) is from a study of identical twins. Study-wide findings and caveats: Fewer insertions characterized abundant cord blood beta clonotypes, whereas memory repertoires showed none.

This clonotype has just a few counts. The antigen remains unidentified. Template switching, a step in the protocol, added a universal primer site, and cDNA carried unique molecular identifiers. TCRdb analysed the 5' RACE reads with MiXCR anew, one entry per CDR3 protein. The table has 300,000 to 400,000 distinct CDR3 sequences, roughly 12% seen once. All donors were healthy Caucasians. The sample was also reused in another study, on yellow fever vaccine responses in identical twins. This second study notes: Twin vaccine T cell responses reportedly seemed partly convergent, partly personalized.

Sample: CD8+ T cells sorted from blood. This sequence originates from a woman aged 18 to 35 in good health.

The chain's CDR3 is CASSLDEGHEQYV. CDR3 bases: TGTGCCAGCAGCTTAGATGAGGGCCACGAGCAGTACGTC. V is TRBV7-9 and J is TRBJ2-7, with TRBD2 as a possible D gene (5 bases). The CDR3 spans 13 residues. The germline CDR1 and CDR2 sequences are SEHNR and FQNEAQ (reference sequence). V dropped 1 base and J dropped 5 bases, with 9 bases sitting between them.